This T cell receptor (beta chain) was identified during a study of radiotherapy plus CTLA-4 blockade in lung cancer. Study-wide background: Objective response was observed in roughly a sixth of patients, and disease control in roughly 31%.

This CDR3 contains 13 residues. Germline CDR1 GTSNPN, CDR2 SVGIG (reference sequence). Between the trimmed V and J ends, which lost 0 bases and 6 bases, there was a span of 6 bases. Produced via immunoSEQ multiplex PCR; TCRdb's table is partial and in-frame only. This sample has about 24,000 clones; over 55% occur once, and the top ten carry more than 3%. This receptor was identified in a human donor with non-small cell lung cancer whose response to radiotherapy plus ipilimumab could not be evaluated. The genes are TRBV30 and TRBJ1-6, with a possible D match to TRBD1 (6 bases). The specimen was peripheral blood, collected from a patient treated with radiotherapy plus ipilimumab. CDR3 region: CAWSVRGNSPLHF. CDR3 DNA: TGTGCCTGGAGTGTCAGGGGTAATTCACCCCTCCACTTT.